One sample yielded the 28 T cell receptor beta chains listed below, sequenced in a study of control samples from healthy donors and cancer patients. Profiling relied on immunoSEQ multiplex PCR, and the TCRdb table lists in-frame clones only, not all of them. The sample lists some 120,000 clones, roughly 91% seen once, with 2.3% in the top ten. Sequencing was carried out using blood. These receptors all come from a woman aged 70-85 years in good health.

This clone was observed a single time. This sequence joins TRBV24-1 and TRBJ2-1; tentative D call: TRBD2 (5 bases). Per the germline V gene, CDR1 is KGHDR and CDR2 is SFDVKD. V shed 5 bases and J shed 9 bases, with 7 bases lying between them. The CDR3 is 11 amino acids. The CDR3 region has the DNA TGTGCCACCAGTGCAGGAGGTGAGCAGTTCTTC. As protein: CATSAGGEQFF.

The chain recombines TRBV3-1 (or the pseudogene TRBV3-2) with TRBJ2-5; D may match TRBD1 or TRBD2 (5 bases each). Trimming cost V 1 base and J 2 bases, with 11 bases left between them. This CDR3 spans 15 amino acids. Germline CDR1 is LGHDT and CDR2 is YNNKEL (reference sequence). The CDR3 sequence is CASSQADWTQETQYF. CDR3 nucleotides: TGTGCCAGCAGCCAAGCGGACTGGACACAAGAGACCCAGTACTTC.

V and J are TRBV9 and TRBJ2-3, with D possibly TRBD1 on 6 matching bases. Germline V gives CDR1 SGDLS, CDR2 YYNGEE. Trimming pared 3 bases from V and 5 bases from J, leaving 19 bases between. The CDR3 length is 16 residues. The CDR3 sequence is CASSGAPGQRVDTQYF. In DNA, the CDR3 is TGTGCCAGCAGCGGGGCCCCGGGACAACGCGTAGATACGCAGTATTTT.

The chain carries TRBV12-5 and TRBJ1-2; D is ambiguous. Looked up from germline, CDR1 is LGHNT and CDR2 is FRNRAP. The ends were cut back, 6 bases at V and 0 bases at J, with 11 bases in the middle. This CDR3 region has 14 residues. CDR3 sequence: CASGLMTSNYGYTF. In DNA, the CDR3 is TGTGCTAGTGGCCTTATGACATCTAACTATGGCTACACCTTC. Variable domain in full (rest from reference TRBV12-5 and TRBJ1-2): DARVTQTPRHKVTEMGQEVTMRCQPILGHNTVFWYRQTMMQGLELLAYFRNRAPLDDSGMPKDRFSAEMPDATLATLKIQPSEPRDSAVYFCASGLMTSNYGYTFGSGTRLTVV.

The chain has TRBV19 and TRBJ1-5; the match to TRBD1 covers 10 bases. This CDR3 contains 15 residues. V shed 6 bases, J shed 7 bases, and the junction held 9 bases outside the gene matches. From germline, CDR1 is LNHDA and CDR2 SQIVND (reference sequence). CDR3 protein: CASRTGGMETQPQHF. CDR3 sequence (DNA): TGTGCCAGTAGGACAGGGGGCATGGAAACCCAGCCCCAGCATTTT.

This clone came up once. This chain joins TRBV6-5 and TRBJ1-6, with D unresolved. Germline V gene lookup returns CDR1 MNHEY and CDR2 SVGAGI. The CDR3 totals 13 residues. V lost 7 bases and J 7 bases, leaving 11 bases between the germline ends. The CDR3 reads CASMDGNNSPLHF. The CDR3 DNA reads TGTGCCAGCATGGACGGAAACAATTCACCCCTCCACTTT.

The chain combines TRBV4-3 with TRBJ2-4; 7 bases fit TRBD1. V trimming: 3 bases; J trimming: 8 bases; junction bases outside the gene matches: 4. This CDR3 comprises 13 residues. The germline V gene encodes CDR1 LGHNA and CDR2 YSLEER. This CDR3 is CASSHQTGDIQYF. CDR3 coding DNA: TGCGCCAGCAGCCACCAAACAGGGGACATTCAGTACTTC.

The V call is TRBV6-4, the J call TRBJ2-2; 8 bases line up with TRBD1. Germline assignment: CDR1 MRHNA and CDR2 SNTAGT. The trim removed 4 bases at V and 4 bases at J, leaving 5 bases unmatched. The CDR3 runs 15 residues. For the CDR3, the DNA is TGTGCCAGCAGTGCCCGACAGGGGAGCACCGGGGAGCTGTTTTTT. It codes for CASSARQGSTGELFF.

Comments on this clone: Other DNA sequences in the same sample also yield this CDR3. The chain uses TRBV24-1 and TRBJ2-1; D remains unclear. The V end was cut by 6 bases, the J end by 4 bases, with 9 bases between. CDR3 length: 13 amino acids. CDR1 and CDR2 from the germline V gene are KGHDR and SFDVKD. The chain's CDR3 is CATSRPDYNEQFF. CDR3 DNA sequence: TGTGCCACCAGTAGGCCGGATTACAATGAGCAGTTCTTC.

The J gene is TRBJ1-3, the V gene TRBV2; TRBD1 aligns across 8 bases. Germline V gives CDR1 SNHLY, CDR2 FYNNEI. The J segment lost 4 bases and the V segment lost 2 bases, leaving 4 bases of the junction unmatched. This CDR3 is built from 15 residues. Written as DNA, the CDR3 is TGTGCCAGCAGTGAACTGACAGGGGTAGGAAACACCATATATTTT. Translating it yields CASSELTGVGNTIYF. Full variable domain (missing parts from reference TRBV2 and TRBJ1-3): EPEVTQTPSHQVTQMGQEVILRCVPISNHLYFYWYRQILGQKVEFLVSFYNNEISEKSEIFDDQFSVERPDGSNFTLKIRSTKLEDSAMYFCASSELTGVGNTIYFGEGSWLTVV.

The chain has TRBV10-1 and TRBJ1-5; D is perhaps TRBD1 (5 bases). Trimming took off 6 bases at V and 7 bases at J, with 13 bases between the two ends. The CDR3 extends over 13 amino acids. The germline gives CDR1 WNHNN, CDR2 SYGVQD (reference sequence). CDR3: CASSPGLGQPQHF. The CDR3 bases are TGCGCCAGCAGCCCAGGGTTAGGGCAGCCCCAGCATTTT.

The rearrangement uses TRBV18 and TRBJ2-2; 8 positions match TRBD1. The J segment lost 3 bases and the V segment lost 2 bases, leaving 5 bases of the junction unmatched. The CDR3 covers 16 residues. Per the germline V gene, CDR1 is KGHSH and CDR2 is LQKENI. CDR3 amino acids: CASSPTGGRDTGELFF. The DNA for the CDR3 is TGTGCCAGCTCACCAACAGGGGGACGGGACACCGGGGAGCTGTTTTTT. The variable domain in full, with the rest retrieved from reference TRBV18 and TRBJ2-2, is NAGVMQNPRHLVRRRGQEARLRCSPMKGHSHVYWYRQLPEEGLKFMVYLQKENIIDESGMPKERFSAEFPKEGPSILRIQQVVRGDSAAYFCASSPTGGRDTGELFFGEGSRLTVL.

The CDR3 spells CATQTTGPNEKLFF. CDR3 bases: TGTGCCACCCAGACGACAGGGCCTAATGAAAAACTGTTTTTT. The chain combines TRBV10-3 with TRBJ1-4, with TRBD1 matching 7 bases. This CDR3 is built from 14 residues. Trimming cost V 10 bases and J 3 bases; bases outside gene matches: 8. Germline V CDR1 and CDR2: ENHRY, SYGVKD.

This rearrangement joins TRBV5-1 to TRBJ1-2; 7 bases line up with TRBD1. The CDR3 sequence is 16 residues long. CDR1 is SGHRS, CDR2 YFSETQ, per germline. The junction had 8 bases not matched to a gene; V was cut back by 3 bases and J by 0 bases. The CDR3 loop is CASSSTGQVANYGYTF. DNA of the CDR3: TGCGCCAGCAGCTCCACAGGACAGGTGGCTAACTATGGCTACACCTTC.

This clone was observed a single time. This chain links TRBV6-1 with TRBJ2-5; D may be TRBD2 (6 bases). The CDR3 sequence is 16 residues long. The germline gives CDR1 MNHNS, CDR2 SASEGT. The V end lost 1 base, the J end lost 4 bases, and 16 bases lay between the germline ends. In DNA, the CDR3 is TGTGCCAGCAGTGAAGGGTTCGGGAGAGTCGGAGAGACCCAGTACTTC. Its protein product is CASSEGFGRVGETQYF.

This chain uses TRBV5-4 with TRBJ2-7; TRBD1 is a possible D gene (5 bases). The V and J ends lost 4 bases and 6 bases respectively, with 17 bases between them. Germline V CDR1 and CDR2: SGHNT, YYREEE (reference sequence). The CDR3 consists of 14 residues. In DNA, the CDR3 is TGTGCCAGCAGCCTGCCACAGGTCCAGTCCGAGCAGTACTTC. This encodes CASSLPQVQSEQYF.

This clone appeared a single time. The chain employs TRBV19 and TRBJ2-1; the match to TRBD2 covers 7 bases. The V and J ends lost 5 bases and 12 bases, in that order; junction bases with no gene match: 13. CDR1 LNHDA and CDR2 SQIVND come from the germline V gene (reference sequence). The CDR3 runs to 14 residues. CDR3 region: CASSSTSGGWGQFF. The CDR3 DNA reads as TGTGCCAGTAGTTCCACCTCCGGGGGGTGGGGGCAGTTCTTC.

The chain links TRBV28 to TRBJ1-4, with D tentatively TRBD1 (5 bases). The CDR3 is 12 amino acids. CDR1 is MDHEN, CDR2 SYDVKM, per germline. V lost 6 bases to trimming and J lost 7 bases, with 9 bases between them. The CDR3 here is CASRGLGEKLFF. CDR3 bases: TGTGCCAGCAGGGGACTAGGTGAAAAACTGTTTTTT.

The CDR3 region has the DNA TGCGCCAGCAGCAGAGCGGGGTCGAACACCGGGGAGCTGTTTTTT. The encoded protein is CASSRAGSNTGELFF. V and J are TRBV5-1 and TRBJ2-2, with 7 bases fitting TRBD2. J gave up 0 bases and V 4 bases, and 3 bases lay outside the gene matches. The CDR3 extends over 15 amino acids. The V gene's germline CDR1 is SGHRS and CDR2 YFSETQ.

The chain couples TRBV7-2 to TRBJ1-4; D not resolved. The CDR3 extends over 16 amino acids. V lost 1 base to trimming and J lost 4 bases, with 13 bases between them. CDR1 is SGHTA and CDR2 is FQGNSA in the germline V gene. The CDR3 protein is CASSLGIGLLNEKLFF. The CDR3 nucleotides read TGTGCCAGCAGCTTAGGTATTGGACTGCTTAATGAAAAACTGTTTTTT.

The V and J genes are TRBV29-1 and TRBJ2-2; no firm D call. The CDR3 runs 13 residues. V lost 7 bases, J lost 0 bases, and 9 bases lay in between. Germline V gene sequence: CDR1 SQVTM, CDR2 ANQGSEA. The CDR3 nucleotides are TGCAGCGCCTTACAAGCGAACACCGGGGAGCTGTTTTTT. Translation gives CSALQANTGELFF.

The chain uses TRBV29-1 and TRBJ2-7; 10 bases are shared with TRBD1. Trimming removed 4 bases from V and 6 bases from J; junction bases left unmatched: 9. Germline CDR1 reads SQVTM; CDR2 reads ANQGSEA. The CDR3 covers 14 residues. The CDR3 here is CSVAGTGARGEQYF. The CDR3 DNA sequence: TGCAGCGTTGCCGGGACAGGGGCTCGCGGCGAGCAGTACTTC.

This clone was observed a single time. Other DNA sequences in this sample translate to the same CDR3. The chain links TRBV18 to TRBJ2-5; 9 bases align to TRBD1. Looked up from germline, CDR1 is KGHSH and CDR2 is LQKENI. The CDR3 is 14 amino acids. The J segment lost 1 base and the V segment lost 4 bases, leaving 1 base of the junction unmatched. The CDR3 DNA follows: TGTGCCAGCTCACGGGACAGGGCCCAAGAGACCCAGTACTTC. Protein product: CASSRDRAQETQYF.

This clone was seen only a few times. CDR3 amino acids: CASGLGGDRGPIDDQPQHF. The CDR3, as DNA: TGTGCTAGTGGTTTGGGAGGGGACAGGGGGCCTATTGACGATCAGCCCCAGCATTTT. The chain couples TRBV12-5 to TRBJ1-5, with 12 bases matching TRBD1. Trimming took 1 base from V and 5 from J; bases not matched to a gene: 12. The CDR3 sequence is 19 residues long. Germline V gene data show CDR1 as LGHNT and CDR2 as FRNRAP.

This clone was detected once. The rearrangement uses TRBV12-3 or TRBV12-4 and TRBJ2-3; D tentatively reads TRBD1 or TRBD2 (5 bases each). The CDR3 loop spans 13 amino acids. Trimming removed 5 bases at V and 4 bases at J, with 10 bases between. CDR3 residues: CASSVGRADTQYF. In nucleotides, the CDR3 is TGTGCCAGCAGTGTGGGACGGGCAGATACGCAGTATTTT.

V and J are TRBV19 and TRBJ1-5, with D tentatively TRBD1 (5 bases). The CDR3 contains 16 residues. Germline CDR1 and CDR2: LNHDA and SQIVND (reference sequence). V gave up 7 bases and J gave up 6 bases, with 22 bases separating them. The CDR3: CASTLNQGVIIQPQHF. CDR3 in DNA: TGTGCCAGTACCCTTAACCAAGGGGTTATTATTCAGCCCCAGCATTTT.

The chain carries TRBV24-1 and TRBJ2-3, with D unresolved. This CDR3 has 14 residues. Germline V gene lookup returns CDR1 KGHDR and CDR2 SFDVKD. V was cut by 5 bases and J by 2 bases, with 10 bases left in between. The CDR3 sequence is CATSASTFTDTQYF. CDR3 nucleotide sequence: TGTGCCACCAGTGCTTCCACCTTCACAGATACGCAGTATTTT.

The V call is TRBV6-2 or TRBV6-3, the J call TRBJ2-2; TRBD1 aligns across 10 bases. The CDR3 has 15 amino acids. J was trimmed by 6 bases and V by 5 bases; bases with no gene match: 6. Germline values: CDR1 MNHEY, CDR2 SVGEGT. CDR3 DNA sequence: TGTGCCAGCAGTCGACAGGGGGCGCGGTCCGGGGAGCTGTTTTTT. Amino acid sequence: CASSRQGARSGELFF.